Detailed here is one TCR beta chain. As yet, its antigen is unknown. Germline V lookup: CDR1 DFQATT, CDR2 SNEGSKA (reference sequence). V lost 3 bases and J lost 5, with 8 bases in between. This CDR3 contains 12 residues. The data derive from a study of T cells after yellow fever vaccination. About the study: Where fractions had low cell numbers, libraries were prepared from them with the SMART-Seq v4 Ultra Low Input RNA kit. Regarding the study as a whole: It was the secondary response that reached its peak faster, day 5 versus 15, but it was weaker. It was a small share of clonotypes that appeared in both CD4 and CD8 compartments.

Production of TCR cDNA was by 5'RACE template switching, which also added a universal primer site and UMIs. TCRdb processed the 5' RACE reads anew with MiXCR; each CDR3 protein has one entry. The sample records more than 95,000 distinct CDR3 sequences, 7.4% being singletons. The chain couples TRBV20-1 to TRBJ1-5, with D possibly TRBD1 on 6 matching bases. The sequence came from a man aged 18-30 years who received the YFV17D yellow fever vaccine. Sequenced material: CD4+ T cells sorted from PBMCs, taken roughly 10 days after the first yellow fever vaccination. CDR3 DNA: TGCAGTGCTAGGAGGGGGGATCAGCCCCAGCATTTT. It translates to CSARRGDQPQHF.